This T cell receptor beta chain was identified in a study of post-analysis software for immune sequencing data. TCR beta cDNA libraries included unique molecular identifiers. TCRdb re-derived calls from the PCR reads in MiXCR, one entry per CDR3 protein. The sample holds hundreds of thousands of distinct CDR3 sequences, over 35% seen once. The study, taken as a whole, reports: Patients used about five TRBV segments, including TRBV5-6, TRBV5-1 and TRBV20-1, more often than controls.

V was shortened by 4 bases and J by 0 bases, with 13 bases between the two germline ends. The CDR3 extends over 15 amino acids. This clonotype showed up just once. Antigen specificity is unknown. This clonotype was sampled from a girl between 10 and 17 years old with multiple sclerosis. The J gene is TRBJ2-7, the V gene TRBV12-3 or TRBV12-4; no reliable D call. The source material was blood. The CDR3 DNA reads TGTGCCAGCAGTTCCCACAGTGATTTCTCCTACGAGCAGTACTTC. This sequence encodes CASSSHSDFSYEQYF.